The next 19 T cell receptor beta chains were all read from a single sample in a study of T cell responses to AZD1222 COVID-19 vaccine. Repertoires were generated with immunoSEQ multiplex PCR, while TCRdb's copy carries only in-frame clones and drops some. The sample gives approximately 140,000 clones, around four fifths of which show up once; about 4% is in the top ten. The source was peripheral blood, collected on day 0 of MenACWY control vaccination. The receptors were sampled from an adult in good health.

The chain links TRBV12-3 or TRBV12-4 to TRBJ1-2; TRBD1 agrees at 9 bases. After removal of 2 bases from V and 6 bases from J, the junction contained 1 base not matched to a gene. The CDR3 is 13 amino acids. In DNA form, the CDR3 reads TGTGCCAGCAGTTTACGGACAGGGGATGGCTACACCTTC. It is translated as CASSLRTGDGYTF.

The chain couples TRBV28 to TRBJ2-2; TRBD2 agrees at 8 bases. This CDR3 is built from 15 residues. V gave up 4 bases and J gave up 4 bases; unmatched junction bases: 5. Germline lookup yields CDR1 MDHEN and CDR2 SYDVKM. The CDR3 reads CASSSTSGSTGELFF. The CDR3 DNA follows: TGTGCCAGCAGTTCAACTAGCGGTTCCACCGGGGAGCTGTTTTTT.

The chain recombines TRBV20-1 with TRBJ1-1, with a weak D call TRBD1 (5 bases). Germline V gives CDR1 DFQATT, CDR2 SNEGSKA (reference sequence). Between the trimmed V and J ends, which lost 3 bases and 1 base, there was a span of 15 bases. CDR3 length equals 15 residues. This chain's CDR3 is CSASRQGRGNTEAFF. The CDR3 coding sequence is TGCAGTGCTAGTCGGCAGGGAAGAGGGAACACTGAAGCTTTCTTT.

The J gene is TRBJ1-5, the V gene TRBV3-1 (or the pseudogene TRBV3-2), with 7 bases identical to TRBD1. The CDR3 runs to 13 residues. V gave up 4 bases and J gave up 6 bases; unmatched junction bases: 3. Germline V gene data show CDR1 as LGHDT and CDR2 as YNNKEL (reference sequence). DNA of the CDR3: TGTGCCAGCAGCCCAGCAGGGGGTCAGCCCCAGCATTTT. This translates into CASSPAGGQPQHF.

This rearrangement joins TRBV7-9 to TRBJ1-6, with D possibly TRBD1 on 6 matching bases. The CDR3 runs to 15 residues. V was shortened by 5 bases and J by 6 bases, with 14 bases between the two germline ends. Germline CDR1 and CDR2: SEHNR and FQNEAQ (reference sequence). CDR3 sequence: CASSRSTGINSPLHF. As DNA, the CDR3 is TGTGCCAGCAGCAGATCTACAGGGATTAATTCACCCCTCCACTTT.

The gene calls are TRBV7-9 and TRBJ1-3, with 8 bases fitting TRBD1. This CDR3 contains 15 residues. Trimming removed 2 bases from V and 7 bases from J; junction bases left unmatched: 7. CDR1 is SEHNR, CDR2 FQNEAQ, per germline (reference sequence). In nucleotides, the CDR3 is TGTGCCAGCAGCTTACGGCGGACAGGGATGAACACCATATATTTT. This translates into CASSLRRTGMNTIYF. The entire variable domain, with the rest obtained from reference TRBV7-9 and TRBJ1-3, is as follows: DTGVSQNPRHKITKRGQNVTFRCDPISEHNRLYWYRQTLGQGPEFLTYFQNEAQLEKSRLLSDRFSAERPKGSFSTLEIQRTEQGDSAMYLCASSLRRTGMNTIYFGEGSWLTVV.

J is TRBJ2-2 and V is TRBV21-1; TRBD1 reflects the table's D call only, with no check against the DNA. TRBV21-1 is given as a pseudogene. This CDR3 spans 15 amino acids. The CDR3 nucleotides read TGTGCCAGAACCAGTGACATTCCGAACACCGGGGAGCTGTTTTTT. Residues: CARTSDIPNTGELFF.

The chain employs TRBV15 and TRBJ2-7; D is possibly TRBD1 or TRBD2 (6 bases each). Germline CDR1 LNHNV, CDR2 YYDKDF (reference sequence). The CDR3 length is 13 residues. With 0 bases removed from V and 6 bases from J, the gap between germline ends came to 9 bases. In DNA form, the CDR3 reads TGTGCCACCAGCAGAGATCGGGGGCGCGAGCAGTACTTC. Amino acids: CATSRDRGREQYF.

The CDR3 protein is CASSSGQTNSPLHF. In nucleotides, the CDR3 is TGTGCCAGCTCATCGGGACAGACTAATTCACCCCTCCACTTT. This sequence joins TRBV18 and TRBJ1-6, with 7 bases aligning to TRBD1. The J segment lost 6 bases and the V segment lost 5 bases, leaving 4 bases of the junction unmatched. The CDR3 has 14 residues. Per germline, CDR1 KGHSH and CDR2 LQKENI.

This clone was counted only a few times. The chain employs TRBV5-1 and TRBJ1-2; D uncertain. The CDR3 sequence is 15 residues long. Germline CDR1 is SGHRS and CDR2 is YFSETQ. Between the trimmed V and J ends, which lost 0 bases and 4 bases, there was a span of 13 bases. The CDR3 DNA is TGCGCCAGCAGCTTGGAGGTGGCAGTCTCCTATGGCTACACCTTC. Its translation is CASSLEVAVSYGYTF.

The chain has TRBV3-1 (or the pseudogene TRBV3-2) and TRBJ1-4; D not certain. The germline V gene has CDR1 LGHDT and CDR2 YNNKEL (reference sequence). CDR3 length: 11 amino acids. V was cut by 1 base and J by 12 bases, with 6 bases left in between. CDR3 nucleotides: TGTGCCAGCAGCCAAGCGCAGGAACTGTTTTTT. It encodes CASSQAQELFF.

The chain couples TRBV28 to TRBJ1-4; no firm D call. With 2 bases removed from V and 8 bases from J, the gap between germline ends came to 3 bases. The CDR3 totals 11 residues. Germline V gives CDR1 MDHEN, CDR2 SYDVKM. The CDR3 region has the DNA TGTGCCAGCAGTTTACGGGAAAAACTGTTTTTT. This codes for CASSLREKLFF.

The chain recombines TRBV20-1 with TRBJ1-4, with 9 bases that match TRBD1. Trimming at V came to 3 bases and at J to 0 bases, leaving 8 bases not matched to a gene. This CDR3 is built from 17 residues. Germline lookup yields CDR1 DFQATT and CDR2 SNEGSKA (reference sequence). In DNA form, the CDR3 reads TGCAGTGCTAGTTCCGGGACAGGGTCGGCAACTAATGAAAAACTGTTTTTT. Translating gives CSASSGTGSATNEKLFF.

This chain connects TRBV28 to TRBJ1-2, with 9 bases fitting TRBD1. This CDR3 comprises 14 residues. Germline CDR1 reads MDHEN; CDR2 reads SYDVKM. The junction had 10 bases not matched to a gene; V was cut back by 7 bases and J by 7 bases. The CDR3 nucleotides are TGTGCCAGCACGCGGGGACAGGGTAATGGTGGCTACACCTTC. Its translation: CASTRGQGNGGYTF.

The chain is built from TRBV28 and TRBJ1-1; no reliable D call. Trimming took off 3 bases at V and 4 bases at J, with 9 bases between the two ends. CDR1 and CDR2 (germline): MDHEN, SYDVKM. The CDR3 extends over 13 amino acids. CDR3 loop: CASSFLAGTEAFF. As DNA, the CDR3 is TGTGCCAGCAGTTTTCTAGCCGGCACTGAAGCTTTCTTT. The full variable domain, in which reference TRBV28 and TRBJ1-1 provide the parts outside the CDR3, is DVKVTQSSRYLVKRTGEKVFLECVQDMDHENMFWYRQDPGLGLRLIYFSYDVKMKEKGDIPEGYSVSREKKERFSLILESASTNQTSMYLCASSFLAGTEAFFGQGTRLTVV.

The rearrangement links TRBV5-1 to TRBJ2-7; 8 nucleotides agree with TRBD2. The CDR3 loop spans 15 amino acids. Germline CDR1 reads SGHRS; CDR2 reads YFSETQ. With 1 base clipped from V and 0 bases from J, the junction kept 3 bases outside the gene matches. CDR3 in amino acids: CASSLTLADSYEQYF. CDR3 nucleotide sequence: TGCGCCAGCAGCTTGACACTAGCGGACTCCTACGAGCAGTACTTC.

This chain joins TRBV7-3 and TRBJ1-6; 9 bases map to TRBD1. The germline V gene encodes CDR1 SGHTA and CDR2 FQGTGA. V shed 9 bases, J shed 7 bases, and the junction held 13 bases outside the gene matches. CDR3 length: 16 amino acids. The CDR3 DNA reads TGTGCCAGGCCGACAGGGGGAAGCGATAGGAATTCACCCCTCCACTTT. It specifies CARPTGGSDRNSPLHF.

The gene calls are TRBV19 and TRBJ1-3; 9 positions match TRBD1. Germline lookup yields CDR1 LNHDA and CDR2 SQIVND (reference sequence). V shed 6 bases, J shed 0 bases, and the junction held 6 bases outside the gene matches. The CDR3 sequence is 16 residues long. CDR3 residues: CASRDRGPSSGNTIYF. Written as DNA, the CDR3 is TGTGCCAGTAGGGACAGGGGCCCGAGCTCTGGAAACACCATATATTTT.

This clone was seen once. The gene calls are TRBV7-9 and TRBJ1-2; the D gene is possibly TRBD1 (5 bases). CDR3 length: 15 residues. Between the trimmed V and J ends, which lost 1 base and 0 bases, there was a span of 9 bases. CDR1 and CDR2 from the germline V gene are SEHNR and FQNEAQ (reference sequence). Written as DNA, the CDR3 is TGTGCCAGCAGCTTAGAGCGGGGGGCTAACTATGGCTACACCTTC. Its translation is CASSLERGANYGYTF.